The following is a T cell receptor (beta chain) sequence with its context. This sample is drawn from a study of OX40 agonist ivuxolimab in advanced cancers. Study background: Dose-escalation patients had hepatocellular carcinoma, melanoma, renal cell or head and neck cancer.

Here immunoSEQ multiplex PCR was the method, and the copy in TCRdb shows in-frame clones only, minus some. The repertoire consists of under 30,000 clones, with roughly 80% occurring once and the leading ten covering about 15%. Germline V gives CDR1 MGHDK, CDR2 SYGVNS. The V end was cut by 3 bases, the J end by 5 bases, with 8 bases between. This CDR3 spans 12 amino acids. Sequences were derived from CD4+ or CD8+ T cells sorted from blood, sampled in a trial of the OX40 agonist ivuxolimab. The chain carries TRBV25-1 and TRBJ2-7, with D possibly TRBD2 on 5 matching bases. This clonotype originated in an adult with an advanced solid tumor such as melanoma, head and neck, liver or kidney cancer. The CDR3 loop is CASSEMGDEQYF. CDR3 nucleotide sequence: TGTGCCAGCAGTGAGATGGGAGACGAGCAGTACTTC.